The sequence of this T cell receptor beta chain was determined in a study of CD8 T cells in Susac syndrome. RNA amounts of about 0.5 to 1 ug underwent reverse transcription with random hexamers. TCRdb processed the immunoSEQ multiplex PCR reads anew with MiXCR; each CDR3 protein has one entry. This table has roughly 190,000 distinct CDR3 sequences, about 95% appearing once. The V gene end was trimmed by 0 bases and the J gene end by 7 bases; junction bases not matched to a gene: 6. This CDR3 has 15 residues. Per the germline V gene, CDR1 is LGHNA and CDR2 is YSLEER. This TCR came from a human donor in good health. The chain joins TRBV4-3 to TRBJ2-7, with 10 positions matching TRBD2. Input material: CD4+ T cells from PBMCs. CDR3 DNA: TGCGCCAGCAGCCAAGATAGTAGCGGGAGGAGGGAGCAGTACTTC. Translated, it gives CASSQDSSGRREQYF.